This T cell receptor (beta chain) was identified in a study of CXCR3-negative and CXCR3-positive naive CD8 T cells. 5' RACE that incorporated UMI labels was used to prepare the TRB cDNA libraries. TCRdb re-called the 5' RACE reads; one entry per CDR3 protein, DNA not given. The specimen's table records some 130,000 distinct CDR3 sequences. Within the CD8+ T cell compartment, naive cells were CD45RO-CCR7+CD27+CD95-. With regard to this clonotype: Its antigen is unidentified.

Germline V lookup: CDR1 SGHTA, CDR2 FQGNSA. CDR3 size: 16 residues. General observations from the study: For CXCR3-positive naive cells, TRB CDR3s were more hydrophobic than those of CXCR3-negative naive cells.

This TCR came from a human donor in good health. Some clones in this sample may be carry-over from other donors' samples. The sequencing input was naive CXCR3- CD8+ T cells from blood. Indicated subset: CD45RO-CCR7+CD27+CD95- naive CD8+ T cells lacking CXCR3 (TNR3-). This chain links TRBV7-2 with TRBJ2-7; TCRdb outputs TRBD1, but without DNA this stays unchecked. This CDR3 is CASSPTAVDRFYEQYF.